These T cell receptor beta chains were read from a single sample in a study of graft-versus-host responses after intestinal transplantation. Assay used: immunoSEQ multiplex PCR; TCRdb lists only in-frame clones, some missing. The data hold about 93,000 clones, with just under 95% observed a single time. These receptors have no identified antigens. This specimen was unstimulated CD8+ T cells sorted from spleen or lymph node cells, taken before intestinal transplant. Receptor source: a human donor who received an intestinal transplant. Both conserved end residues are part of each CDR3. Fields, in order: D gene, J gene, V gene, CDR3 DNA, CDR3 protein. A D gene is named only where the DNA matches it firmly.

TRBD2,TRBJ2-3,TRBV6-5,TGTGCCAGCAGTTCCTGGACTAGCGGGAGCGGAGATACGCAGTATTTT,CASSSWTSGSGDTQYF
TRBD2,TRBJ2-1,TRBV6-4,TGTGCCAGCAGTATTAGCGGGGGACTTAGCTCCTACAATGAGCAGTTCTTC,CASSISGGLSSYNEQFF
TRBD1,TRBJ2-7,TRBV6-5,TGTGCCAGCAGTTACTCGGGGACAGGGACCTACGAGCAGTACTTC,CASSYSGTGTYEQYF
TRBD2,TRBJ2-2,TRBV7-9,TGTGCCAGCAGCTCGCTGACTAGCGGGAGGACGTACACCGGGGAGCTGTTTTTT,CASSSLTSGRTYTGELFF
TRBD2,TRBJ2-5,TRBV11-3,TGTGCCAGCAGCTTATCTACTAGCGAACAAGAGACCCAGTACTTC,CASSLSTSEQETQYF
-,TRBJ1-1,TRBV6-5,TGTGCCAGCAGTTACTTCCCCGTTAACACTGAAGCTTTCTTT,CASSYFPVNTEAFF
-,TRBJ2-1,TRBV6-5,TGTGCCAGCAGTTCCGGTAGCGAGCACAATGAGCAGTTCTTC,CASSSGSEHNEQFF
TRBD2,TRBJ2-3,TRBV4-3,TGCGCCAGCAGCCAAGATCGTCGGGGCGGGGGGAACACAGATACGCAGTATTTT,CASSQDRRGGGNTDTQYF
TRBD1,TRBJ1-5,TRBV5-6,TGTGCCAGCAGCTCTACAGGGGCGGGCAATCAGCCCCAGCATTTT,CASSSTGAGNQPQHF
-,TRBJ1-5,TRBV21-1,TGTGCCAGCAGCAAAGCGGACGCTCCGGGGGGCAATCAGCCCCAGCATTTT,CASSKADAPGGNQPQHF
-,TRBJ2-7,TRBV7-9,TGTGCCAGCAGCCCAGGGTCAGGGGACTACGAGCAGTACTTC,CASSPGSGDYEQYF
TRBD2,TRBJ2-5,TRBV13,TGTGCCAGCAGCTTTCCTAGCGGGGGGCCTTACCAAGAGACCCAGTACTTC,CASSFPSGGPYQETQYF
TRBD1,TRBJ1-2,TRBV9,TGTGCCAGCAGCGAGATGGACAGGGGTGGCTACACCTTC,CASSEMDRGGYTF
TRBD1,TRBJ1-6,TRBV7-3,TGTGCCAGCAGCTTAGACAGGGCACGATCACCCCTCCACTTT,CASSLDRARSPLHF
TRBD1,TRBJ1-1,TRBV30,TGTGCCTGGAGGGACCTCGGACAGGGTGGCGCTTTCTTT,CAWRDLGQGGAFF